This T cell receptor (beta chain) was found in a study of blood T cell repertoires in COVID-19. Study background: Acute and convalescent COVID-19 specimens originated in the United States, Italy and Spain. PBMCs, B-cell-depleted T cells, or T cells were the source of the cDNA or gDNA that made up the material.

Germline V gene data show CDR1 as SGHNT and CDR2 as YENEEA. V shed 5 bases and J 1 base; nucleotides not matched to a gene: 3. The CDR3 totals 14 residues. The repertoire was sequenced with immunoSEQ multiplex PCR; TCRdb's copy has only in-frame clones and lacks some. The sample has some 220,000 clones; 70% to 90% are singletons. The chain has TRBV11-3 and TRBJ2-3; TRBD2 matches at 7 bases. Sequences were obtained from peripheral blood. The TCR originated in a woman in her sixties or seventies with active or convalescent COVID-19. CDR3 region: CASSPTSGTDTQYF. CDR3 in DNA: TGTGCCAGCAGCCCCACTAGCGGCACAGATACGCAGTATTTT.